The 12 T cell receptor beta chains listed next were all sequenced from one sample in a study of blood T cell repertoires in COVID-19. The assay was immunoSEQ multiplex PCR, and TCRdb's table has in-frame clones only and misses some. The table lists more than 95,000 clones, roughly 84% of them singletons. Source material: peripheral blood. These receptors were obtained from a man aged 60 to 69 with acute or convalescent COVID-19.

This chain uses TRBV12-5 with TRBJ2-1, with TRBD2 matching 13 bases. CDR3 length: 15 amino acids. Germline CDR1 reads LGHNT; CDR2 reads FRNRAP. With 6 bases clipped from V and 5 bases from J, the junction kept 4 bases outside the gene matches. The CDR3 sequence: CASGRGTSGNNEQFF. The CDR3 DNA reads as TGTGCTAGTGGACGTGGGACTAGCGGGAACAATGAGCAGTTCTTC. The full variable domain, its missing parts supplied by reference TRBV12-5 and TRBJ2-1, is DARVTQTPRHKVTEMGQEVTMRCQPILGHNTVFWYRQTMMQGLELLAYFRNRAPLDDSGMPKDRFSAEMPDATLATLKIQPSEPRDSAVYFCASGRGTSGNNEQFFGPGTRLTVL.

This clone was counted a single time. The CDR3 nucleotides read TGTGCCAGCAGTCCCAACTACCTTGAGGGTGAGCAGTTCTTC. Its protein is CASSPNYLEGEQFF. J is TRBJ2-1 and V is TRBV6-5; D perhaps matches TRBD2 (5 bases). Trimming cost V 5 bases and J 9 bases, with 17 bases left between them. Germline V CDR1 and CDR2: MNHEY, SVGAGI. The CDR3 has 14 amino acids.

The genes are TRBV3-1 (or the pseudogene TRBV3-2) and TRBJ2-3; D gene uncertain. The germline CDR1 and CDR2 sequences are LGHDT and YNNKEL (reference sequence). Trimming shortened V by 3 bases and J by 8 bases, and 12 bases separated the two germline ends. This CDR3 spans 13 amino acids. The CDR3 loop is CASSQSPALTQYF. As DNA, the CDR3 is TGTGCCAGCAGCCAGAGTCCTGCACTTACGCAGTATTTT.

The gene calls are TRBV10-3 and TRBJ2-2; D remains unclear. The CDR3 sequence is 18 residues long. Germline CDR1 and CDR2: ENHRY and SYGVKD. Trimming took 6 bases from V and 0 from J, leaving 20 bases between them. In DNA, the CDR3 is TGTGCCATCAGATCCCCACTGGGCGTCAATTCGAACACCGGGGAGCTGTTTTTT. Protein sequence: CAIRSPLGVNSNTGELFF.

This chain connects TRBV6-5 to TRBJ2-3; 7 bases agree with TRBD2. With 6 bases clipped from V and 3 bases from J, the junction kept 6 bases outside the gene matches. This CDR3 is 14 amino acids long. Germline loops: CDR1 MNHEY, CDR2 SVGAGI. The CDR3 sequence is CASSRAGLTDTQYF. CDR3 nucleotides: TGTGCCAGCAGCCGAGCGGGATTAACAGATACGCAGTATTTT.

The chain joins TRBV5-1 to TRBJ2-7, with 7 nucleotides matching TRBD1. J lost 5 bases, V lost 0 bases, and 11 bases had no gene match. The CDR3 consists of 16 residues. The V gene's germline CDR1 is SGHRS and CDR2 YFSETQ. This CDR3 is CASSLALGQFGDEQYV. In DNA, the CDR3 is TGCGCCAGCAGCTTGGCGTTGGGACAGTTCGGTGACGAGCAGTACGTC.

The chain links TRBV5-1 to TRBJ2-7, with 12 positions matching TRBD1. The CDR3 runs 16 residues. V lost 5 bases to trimming and J lost 6 bases; unmatched junction nucleotides: 12. Germline-derived CDR1 and CDR2 are SGHRS and YFSETQ. The CDR3 loop is CASRSSSGTGGFEQYF. The CDR3 DNA is TGCGCCAGCAGGTCGTCTTCCGGGACAGGGGGCTTCGAGCAGTACTTC.

This chain connects TRBV9 to TRBJ2-2; 7 bases line up with TRBD2. With V trimmed by 0 bases and J by 7 bases, 6 bases remained unmatched. The CDR3 has 15 residues. Germline loops: CDR1 SGDLS, CDR2 YYNGEE. The CDR3 region has the DNA TGTGCCAGCAGCGTAGCGGGAGGCCCCGTCGGGGAGCTGTTTTTT. Amino acid sequence: CASSVAGGPVGELFF. The full variable domain, completed using reference TRBV9 and TRBJ2-2, is DSGVTQTPKHLITATGQRVTLRCSPRSGDLSVYWYQQSLDQGLQFLIQYYNGEERAKGNILERFSAQQFPDLHSELNLSSLELGDSALYFCASSVAGGPVGELFFGEGSRLTVL.

This chain uses TRBV6-6 with TRBJ2-1, with 7 bases matching TRBD1. The CDR3 has 14 amino acids. The germline CDR1 and CDR2 sequences are MNHNY and SVGAGI (reference sequence). V shed 6 bases and J 0 bases; nucleotides not matched to a gene: 2. The CDR3 DNA reads TGTGCCAGCAGCAACAGGGGCTCCTACAATGAGCAGTTCTTC. Amino acid sequence: CASSNRGSYNEQFF.

The V gene is TRBV24-1, the J gene TRBJ2-2; D unresolved. V dropped 4 bases and J dropped 7 bases, with 21 bases sitting between them. This CDR3 contains 17 residues. The germline V gene encodes CDR1 KGHDR and CDR2 SFDVKD. CDR3 region: CATSDPNSFSLVGELFF. The CDR3 DNA reads TGTGCCACCAGTGACCCTAACTCATTCTCCCTGGTCGGGGAGCTGTTTTTT.

This clone was observed a handful of times. The chain recombines TRBV7-8 with TRBJ2-1; 12 bases match TRBD2. The J segment lost 9 bases and the V segment lost 4 bases, leaving 16 bases of the junction unmatched. The CDR3 is 18 residues long. Germline assignment: CDR1 SGHVS and CDR2 FQNEAQ. Here the CDR3 reads CASSSDVRGTSGSSEQFF. CDR3 coding DNA: TGTGCCAGCAGCTCGGACGTCCGCGGGACTAGCGGGTCAAGTGAGCAGTTCTTC.

The J gene is TRBJ2-3, the V gene TRBV6-5; weak D call: TRBD1 (7 bases). The CDR3 spans 15 residues. Trimming removed 7 bases from V and 5 bases from J, with 19 bases in between. Germline V gene lookup returns CDR1 MNHEY and CDR2 SVGAGI. In DNA form, the CDR3 reads TGTGCCAGCACCCTCGGGACAGCCGGGGGAGATACGCAGTATTTT. Its translation: CASTLGTAGGDTQYF.